Sequencing of this T cell receptor beta chain was carried out in a study of beta chain bispecific antibodies for T cell cancers. Looking at the study overall: Surface TRBV12 (TRBV12-3) was on Jurkat, TRBV5-5 on HPB-ALL.

General study points: Normal T cells contributed less of the targeted TRBV signal than the leukemia cells did.

Turning to this clonotype: Its antigen is not known. A much larger clone is a single base away; this may be a read error.

Germline-derived CDR1 and CDR2 are SGHRS and YFSETQ. The CDR3 spans 16 residues. Libraries carried unique molecular identifiers used for clonotype counts. TCRdb recomputed calls from the 5' RACE reads with MiXCR, one row per CDR3 protein. The sample has tens of thousands of distinct CDR3 sequences, approximately 2.4% seen once. Blood mononuclear cells were expanded for around three days using either OKT3 anti-CD3 antibody or CD3/CD28 beads. Each coculture: around 50,000 target cells, around 50,000 normal T cells, bispecific antibody. Sequenced sample: healthy donor T cells cultured with leukemia cells. The rearrangement uses TRBV5-1 and TRBJ2-1; 11 bases map to TRBD2. The clonotype was recovered from a human donor in good health. Some clones in this sample may be carry-over from other donors' samples. CDR3 residues: CANSYGTSGVNNEQFF. The DNA for the CDR3 is TGCGCCAACAGCTACGGGACTAGCGGAGTAAACAATGAGCAGTTCTTC.